This T cell receptor (beta chain) was obtained from a study of PD-1 blockade in mismatch repair-deficient tumors. Overall study context: Patients had approximately 12 mismatch repair-deficient cancer types, all previously treated and progressing.

The V gene's germline CDR1 is SGHNT and CDR2 YENEEA. This CDR3 region has 12 residues. The V end lost 5 bases, the J end lost 6 bases, and 8 bases lay between the germline ends. Study-wide findings and caveats: Rapid post-treatment expansion, then contraction, generally preceding radiologic response, marked tumor-resident clones.

Profiling relied on immunoSEQ multiplex PCR, and the TCRdb table lists in-frame clones only, not all of them. The table shows around 50,000 clones, with 65% to 80% occurring only once. All patients were mismatch repair deficient, assessed by either PCR or immunohistochemistry. For this clone: Its antigen is unidentified.

The TCR originated in an adult with mismatch repair-deficient cancer. The V and J genes are TRBV11-3 and TRBJ1-3; D is ambiguous. Here the sequenced sample was PBMCs, taken before pembrolizumab treatment. In DNA form, the CDR3 reads TGTGCCAGCAGCCCTCGCAAAAACACCATATATTTT. It translates to CASSPRKNTIYF.